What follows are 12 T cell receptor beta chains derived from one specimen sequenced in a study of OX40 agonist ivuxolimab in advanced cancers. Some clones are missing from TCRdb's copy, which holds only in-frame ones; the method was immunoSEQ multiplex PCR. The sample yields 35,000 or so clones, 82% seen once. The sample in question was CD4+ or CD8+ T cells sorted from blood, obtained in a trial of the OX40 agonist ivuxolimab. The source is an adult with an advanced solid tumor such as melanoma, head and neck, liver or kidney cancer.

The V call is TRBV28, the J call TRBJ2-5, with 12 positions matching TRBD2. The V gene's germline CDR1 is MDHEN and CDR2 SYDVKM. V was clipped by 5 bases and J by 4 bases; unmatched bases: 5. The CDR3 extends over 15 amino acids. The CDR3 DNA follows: TGTGCCAGCAGTCCCGGGACTAGCGGGTTAGAGACCCAGTACTTC. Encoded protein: CASSPGTSGLETQYF.

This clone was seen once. The CDR3 region has the DNA TGTGCCAGCAGCTCGAATAAGTTGGGCAGATCGAACACTGAAGCTTTCTTT. This codes for CASSSNKLGRSNTEAFF. The V call is TRBV7-2, the J call TRBJ1-1, with D uncertain. Germline lookup yields CDR1 SGHTA and CDR2 FQGNSA. V lost 4 bases, J lost 1 base, and 19 bases lay in between. The CDR3 runs to 17 residues.

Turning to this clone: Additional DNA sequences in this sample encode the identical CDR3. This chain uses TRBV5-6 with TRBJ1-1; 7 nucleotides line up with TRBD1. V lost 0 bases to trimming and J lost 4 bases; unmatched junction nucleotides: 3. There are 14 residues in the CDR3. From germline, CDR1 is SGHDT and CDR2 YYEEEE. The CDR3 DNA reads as TGTGCCAGCAGCTTGGGGCAGGGGGGCACTGAAGCTTTCTTT. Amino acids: CASSLGQGGTEAFF.

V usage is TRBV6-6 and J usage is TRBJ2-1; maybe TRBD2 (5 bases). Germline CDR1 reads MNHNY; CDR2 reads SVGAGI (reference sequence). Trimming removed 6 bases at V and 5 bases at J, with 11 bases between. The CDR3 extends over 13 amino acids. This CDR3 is CASRSDYHNEQFF. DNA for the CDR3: TGTGCCAGCAGGTCCGACTATCACAATGAGCAGTTCTTC.

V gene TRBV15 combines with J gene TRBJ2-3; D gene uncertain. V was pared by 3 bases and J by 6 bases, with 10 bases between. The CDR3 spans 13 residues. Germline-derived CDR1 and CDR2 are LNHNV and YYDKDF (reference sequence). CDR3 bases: TGTGCCACCAGCAGGCAAAAGCATGATACGCAGTATTTT. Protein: CATSRQKHDTQYF.

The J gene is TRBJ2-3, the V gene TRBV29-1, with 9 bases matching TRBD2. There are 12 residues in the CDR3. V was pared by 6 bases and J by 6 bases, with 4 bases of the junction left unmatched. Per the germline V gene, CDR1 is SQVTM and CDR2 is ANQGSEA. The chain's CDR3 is CSVGGGDDTQYF. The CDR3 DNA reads TGCAGCGTCGGCGGGGGGGACGATACGCAGTATTTT.

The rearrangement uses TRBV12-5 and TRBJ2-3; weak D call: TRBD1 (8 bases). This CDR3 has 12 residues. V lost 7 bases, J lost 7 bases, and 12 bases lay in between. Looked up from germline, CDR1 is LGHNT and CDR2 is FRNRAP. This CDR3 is CASDRGGNTQYF. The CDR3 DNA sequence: TGTGCTAGTGACAGGGGGGGCAATACGCAGTATTTT.

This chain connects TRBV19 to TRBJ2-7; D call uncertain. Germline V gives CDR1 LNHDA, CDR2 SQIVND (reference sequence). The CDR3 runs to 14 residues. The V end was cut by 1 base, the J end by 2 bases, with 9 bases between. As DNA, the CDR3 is TGTGCCAGTAGTATAGGACGTTCCACCTACGAGCAGTACTTC. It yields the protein CASSIGRSTYEQYF.

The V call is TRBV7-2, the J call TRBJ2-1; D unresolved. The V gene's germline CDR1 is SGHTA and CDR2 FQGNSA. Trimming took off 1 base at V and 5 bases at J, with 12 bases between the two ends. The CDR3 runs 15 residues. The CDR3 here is CASSLGRPPHNEQFF. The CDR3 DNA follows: TGTGCCAGCAGCTTAGGGAGACCGCCCCACAATGAGCAGTTCTTC.

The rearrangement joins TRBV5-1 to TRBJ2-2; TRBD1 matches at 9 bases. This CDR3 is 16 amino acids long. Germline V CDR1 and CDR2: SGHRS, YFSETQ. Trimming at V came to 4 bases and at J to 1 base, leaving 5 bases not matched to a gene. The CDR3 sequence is CASSPWTGENTGELFF. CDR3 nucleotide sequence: TGCGCCAGCAGCCCCTGGACAGGGGAGAACACCGGGGAGCTGTTTTTT.

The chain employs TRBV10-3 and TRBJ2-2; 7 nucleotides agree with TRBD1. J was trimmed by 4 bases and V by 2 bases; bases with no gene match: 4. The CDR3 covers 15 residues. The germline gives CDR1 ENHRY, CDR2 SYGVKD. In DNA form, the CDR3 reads TGTGCCATCAGTGAGAAGGGGGCCCCCACCGGGGAGCTGTTTTTT. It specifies CAISEKGAPTGELFF.

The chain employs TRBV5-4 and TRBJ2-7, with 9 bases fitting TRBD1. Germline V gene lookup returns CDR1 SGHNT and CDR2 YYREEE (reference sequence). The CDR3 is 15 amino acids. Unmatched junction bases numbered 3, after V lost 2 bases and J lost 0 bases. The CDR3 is CASSLPGQGSYEQYF. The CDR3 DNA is TGTGCCAGCAGCTTACCGGGACAGGGCTCCTACGAGCAGTACTTC.